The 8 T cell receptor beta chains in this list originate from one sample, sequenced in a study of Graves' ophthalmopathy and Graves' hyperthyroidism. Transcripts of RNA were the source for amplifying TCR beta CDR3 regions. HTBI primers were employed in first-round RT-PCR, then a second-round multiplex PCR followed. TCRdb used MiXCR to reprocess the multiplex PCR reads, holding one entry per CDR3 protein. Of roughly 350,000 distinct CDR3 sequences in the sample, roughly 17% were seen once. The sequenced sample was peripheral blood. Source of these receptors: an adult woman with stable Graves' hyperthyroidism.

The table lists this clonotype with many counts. The CDR3 DNA follows: TGTGCCTGGAGTCCGGGGACAGGGGGCGTGGGAGAGACCCAGTACTTC. Translation gives CAWSPGTGGVGETQYF. The V gene is TRBV30, the J gene TRBJ2-5, with 12 bases that match TRBD1. CDR1 and CDR2 (germline): GTSNPN, SVGIG (reference sequence). V lost 2 bases and J lost 4; bases outside the gene matches: 8. CDR3 size: 16 residues.

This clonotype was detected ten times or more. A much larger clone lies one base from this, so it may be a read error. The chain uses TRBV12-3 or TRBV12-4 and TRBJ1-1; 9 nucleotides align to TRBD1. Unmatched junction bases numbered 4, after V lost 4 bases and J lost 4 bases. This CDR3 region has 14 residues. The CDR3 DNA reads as TGTGCCAGCAGTTGGGGGACAGGGATCACTGAAGCTTTCTTT. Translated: CASSWGTGITEAFF.

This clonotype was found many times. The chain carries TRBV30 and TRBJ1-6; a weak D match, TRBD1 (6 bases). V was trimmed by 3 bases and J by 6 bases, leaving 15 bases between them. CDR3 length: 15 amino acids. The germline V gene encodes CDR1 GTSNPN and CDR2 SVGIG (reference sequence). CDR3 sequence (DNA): TGTGCCTGGAGACCACAGGGCCCCCCTAATTCACCCCTCCACTTT. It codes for CAWRPQGPPNSPLHF.

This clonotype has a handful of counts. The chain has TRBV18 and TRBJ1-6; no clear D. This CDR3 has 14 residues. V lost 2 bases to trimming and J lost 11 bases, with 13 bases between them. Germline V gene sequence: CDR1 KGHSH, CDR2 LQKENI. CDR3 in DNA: TGTGCCAGCTCACCAGATGGAGGCAAGACACCCCTCCACTTT. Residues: CASSPDGGKTPLHF.

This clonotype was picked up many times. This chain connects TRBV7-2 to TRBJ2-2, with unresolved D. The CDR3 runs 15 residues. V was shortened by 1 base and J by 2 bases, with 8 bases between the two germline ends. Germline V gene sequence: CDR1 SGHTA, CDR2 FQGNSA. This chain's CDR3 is CASSLGRINTGELFF. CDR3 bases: TGTGCCAGCAGCTTAGGACGGATTAACACCGGGGAGCTGTTTTTT.

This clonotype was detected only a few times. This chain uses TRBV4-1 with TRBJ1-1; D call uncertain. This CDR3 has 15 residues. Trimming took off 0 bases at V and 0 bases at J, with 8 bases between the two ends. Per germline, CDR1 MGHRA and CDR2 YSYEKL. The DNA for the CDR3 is TGCGCCAGCAGCCAAGAATGGCCCCTGAACACTGAAGCTTTCTTT. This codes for CASSQEWPLNTEAFF.

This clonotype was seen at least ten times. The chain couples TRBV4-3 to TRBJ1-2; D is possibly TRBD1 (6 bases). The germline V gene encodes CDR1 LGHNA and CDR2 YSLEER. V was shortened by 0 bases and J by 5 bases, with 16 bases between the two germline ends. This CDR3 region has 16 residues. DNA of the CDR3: TGCGCCAGCAGCCAAGAGTCCCGGGGGGCGGAATATGGCTACACCTTC. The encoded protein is CASSQESRGAEYGYTF.

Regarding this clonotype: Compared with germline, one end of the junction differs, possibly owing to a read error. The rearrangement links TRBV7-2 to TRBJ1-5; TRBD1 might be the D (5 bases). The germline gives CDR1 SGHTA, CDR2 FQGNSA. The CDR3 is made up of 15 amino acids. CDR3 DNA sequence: TGTGCCAGCAGCGGCCGGGGCTTTAGCAATCAGCCCAAGCATTTT. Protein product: CASSGRGFSNQPKHF.